Each of the 3 T cell receptor beta chains below was sequenced from the same sample in a study of STAT3 mutations in large granular lymphocyte leukemia. Antigen specificity for these receptors is unknown. Whole-study results and caveats: Every T-cell large granular lymphocyte leukemia patient had at least one immunodominant TCR beta clonotype.

Repertoires were generated with immunoSEQ multiplex PCR, while TCRdb's copy carries only in-frame clones and drops some. Among 30,000 to 40,000 clones listed, approximately 83% were seen once. The sequencing input was peripheral blood mononuclear cells. The receptors shown here come from a man in his 60s with T-cell large granular lymphocyte leukemia. Some clones in this sample may be carry-over from other donors' samples.

The chain combines TRBV18 with TRBJ2-3, with a tentative D call TRBD1 (6 bases). Germline V gives CDR1 KGHSH, CDR2 LQKENI. The CDR3 has 14 amino acids. V was clipped by 5 bases and J by 2 bases, with 11 bases between them. The CDR3 here is CASSGDTDTDTQYF. For the CDR3, the DNA is TGTGCCAGCTCAGGGGACACGGACACAGATACGCAGTATTTT.

This chain links TRBV7-9 with TRBJ2-3; no firm D call. In germline, CDR1 is SEHNR, CDR2 FQNEAQ (reference sequence). The CDR3 loop spans 14 amino acids. V gave up 0 bases and J gave up 0 bases, with 4 bases separating them. The CDR3 region is CASSLAHSTDTQYF. In nucleotides, the CDR3 is TGTGCCAGCAGCTTAGCCCACAGCACAGATACGCAGTATTTT.

This clone was found a few times. The V and J genes are TRBV4-3 and TRBJ1-6; D may be TRBD1 (6 bases). In germline, CDR1 is LGHNA, CDR2 YSLEER. V was trimmed by 4 bases and J by 5 bases, leaving 9 bases between them. This CDR3 is built from 14 residues. This CDR3 is CASSRAGDNSPLHF. The DNA of the CDR3 is TGCGCCAGCAGCCGCGCAGGGGATAATTCACCCCTCCACTTT.